A selection of T cell receptor beta chains follows, all from one sample in a study of tumor-infiltrating lymphocytes in primary liver carcinoma. TCRdb re-called the multiplex PCR reads through MiXCR, storing one row per CDR3 protein. The sample carries about 210,000 distinct CDR3 sequences, almost 65% recorded once. Specimen: peripheral blood. The receptor set was obtained from a woman aged 55-69 years with primary liver carcinoma and hepatitis B virus infection. Each CDR3 is given with its conserved first and last residue. D genes are given only for firm matches. Rows may omit the clone size; those that give it use once, few, many or a size class.

d_gene: TRBD1; j_gene: TRBJ2-2; abundance: .; v_gene: TRBV6-1; CDR3nt: TGTACCAGCAGGGGGGGACAGGGGGTAACCGGGGAGCTGTTTTTT; CDR3aa: CTSRGGQGVTGELFF
d_gene: .; j_gene: TRBJ2-2; abundance: many; v_gene: TRBV4-1; CDR3nt: TGCGCCAGCAGCCGAGCGGAAGGGCCCAACACCGGGGAGCTGTTTTTT; CDR3aa: CASSRAEGPNTGELFF
d_gene: .; j_gene: TRBJ1-5; abundance: .; v_gene: TRBV6-5; CDR3nt: TGTGCCAGCTTGTGGCAGGCCAATCAGCCCCAGCATTTT; CDR3aa: CASLWQANQPQHF
d_gene: .; j_gene: TRBJ2-7; abundance: .; v_gene: TRBV7-3; CDR3nt: TGTGCCAGCAGCTTAGGCGGACAGACCTACGAGCAGTACTTC; CDR3aa: CASSLGGQTYEQYF
d_gene: .; j_gene: TRBJ2-2; abundance: .; v_gene: TRBV11-3; CDR3nt: TGTGCTAGCAACCCTGGGACTTCTAAGACCGGGGAGCTGTTTTTT; CDR3aa: CASNPGTSKTGELFF
d_gene: .; j_gene: TRBJ2-2; abundance: .; v_gene: TRBV4-1; CDR3nt: TGCGCCAGTGGCCCGCTCCCCCTGACTGGGAACACCGGGGAGCTGTTTTTT; CDR3aa: CASGPLPLTGNTGELFF
d_gene: TRBD2; j_gene: TRBJ2-2; abundance: few; v_gene: TRBV12-3/TRBV12-4; CDR3nt: TGTGCCAGCAGTCCAGGTCTAGCGGGAGGGCCAAACACCGGGGAGCTGTTTTTT; CDR3aa: CASSPGLAGGPNTGELFF
d_gene: .; j_gene: TRBJ2-3; abundance: .; v_gene: TRBV28; CDR3nt: TGTGCCAGCAGCTTAGTTCGTGGAAGCATAGATACGCAGTATTTT; CDR3aa: CASSLVRGSIDTQYF
d_gene: .; j_gene: TRBJ1-5; abundance: .; v_gene: TRBV5-5; CDR3nt: TGTGCCAGCCACCGGGGGGCCCTACCTCAGCCCCAGCATTTT; CDR3aa: CASHRGALPQPQHF
d_gene: .; j_gene: TRBJ2-3; abundance: many; v_gene: TRBV5-5; CDR3nt: TGTGCCAGCAGCCCCGCGAGCACAGATACGCAGTATTTT; CDR3aa: CASSPASTDTQYF